The rows below give T cell receptor beta chains drawn from one sample of a study of blood T cell repertoires in COVID-19. Only in-frame clones appear in the TCRdb table, and some are missing; sequencing was by immunoSEQ multiplex PCR. The table has roughly 330,000 clones, roughly nine tenths seen once. Material: peripheral blood. The receptors shown here come from a man in his late teens or twenties who had recovered from COVID-19. CDR3s include the opening cysteine and the closing phenylalanine or tryptophan. D genes are given only for firm matches. Size values are once, few and many counts, or a class for expanded clones, and some rows have none.

d_call | j_call | clone_size | v_call | cdr3_aa | cdr3_nt
TRBD1 | TRBJ2-1 | . | TRBV7-6 | CASSLAGQAPYNEQFF | TGTGCCAGCAGCTTAGCGGGACAGGCCCCGTACAATGAGCAGTTCTTC
TRBD1 | TRBJ1-2 | . | TRBV27 | CASSVAGGGYGYTF | TGTGCCAGCAGTGTGGCAGGGGGCGGTTATGGCTACACCTTC
. | TRBJ1-6 | . | TRBV7-3 | CASSLGPGWNSPLHF | TGTGCCAGCAGCTTAGGTCCCGGTTGGAATTCACCCCTCCACTTT
TRBD1 | TRBJ1-1 | . | TRBV20-1 | CSWTGAEAFF | TGCAGTTGGACAGGCGCTGAAGCTTTCTTT
TRBD1 | TRBJ2-3 | . | TRBV5-5 | CASSLASRTGGLDTQYF | TGTGCCAGCAGCTTGGCCAGCAGGACAGGGGGTTTGGATACGCAGTATTTT
TRBD2 | TRBJ2-1 | . | TRBV19 | CASSMGTRGENEQFF | TGTGCCAGTAGTATGGGGACTAGGGGGGAGAATGAGCAGTTCTTC
. | TRBJ2-5 | . | TRBV25-1 | CASSEYGGRETQYF | TGTGCCAGCAGTGAATACGGAGGGAGAGAGACCCAGTACTTC
. | TRBJ2-5 | . | TRBV9 | CASSVERGKEETQYF | TGTGCCAGCAGCGTAGAAAGAGGGAAAGAAGAGACCCAGTACTTC
. | TRBJ1-4 | . | TRBV4-1 | CASSPGVGGNEKLFF | TGCGCCAGCAGCCCCGGGGTGGGAGGGAATGAAAAACTGTTTTTT
. | TRBJ2-7 | . | TRBV9 | CASSVRSYEQYF | TGTGCCAGCAGCGTACGCTCCTACGAGCAGTACTTC
. | TRBJ2-3 | . | TRBV5-6 | CASSFPGERDTQYF | TGTGCCAGCAGCTTTCCGGGAGAGAGGGATACGCAGTATTTT
. | TRBJ2-2 | . | TRBV7-8 | CASSTPTGRSAGELFF | TGTGCCAGCAGCACCCCGACAGGGAGGAGCGCCGGGGAGCTGTTTTTT
. | TRBJ2-3 | . | TRBV15 | CATSRDRGLADTDTQYF | TGTGCCACCAGCAGAGATAGGGGATTAGCGGACACAGATACGCAGTATTTT
. | TRBJ1-1 | once | TRBV7-3 | CASSRRVNTEAFF | TGTGCCAGCAGCCGCAGGGTCAACACTGAAGCTTTCTTT
TRBD1 | TRBJ1-5 | . | TRBV15 | CATSSEQGWSNQPQHF | TGTGCCACCAGCAGTGAACAGGGGTGGAGCAATCAGCCCCAGCATTTT
TRBD1 | TRBJ1-1 | once | TRBV3-1/TRBV3-2 | CASSQWDRANTEAFF | TGTGCCAGCAGCCAATGGGACAGGGCGAACACTGAAGCTTTCTTT
. | TRBJ1-5 | . | TRBV2 | CASSEFLLYSNQPQHF | TGTGCCAGCAGTGAGTTTTTACTGTATAGCAATCAGCCCCAGCATTTT
. | TRBJ2-7 | . | TRBV27 | CASSLSSYEQYF | TGTGCCAGCAGCCTTAGCTCCTACGAGCAGTACTTC
TRBD1 | TRBJ2-2 | few | TRBV5-4 | CASSFTGGTGELFF | TGTGCCAGCAGCTTCACAGGGGGCACCGGGGAGCTGTTTTTT
TRBD2 | TRBJ2-5 | few | TRBV4-3 | CASSQDWMRGANQETQYF | TGCGCCAGCAGCCAAGATTGGATGCGGGGGGCGAACCAAGAGACCCAGTACTTC
TRBD1 | TRBJ1-2 | . | TRBV29-1 | CSVGTKHRDRDYGYTF | TGCAGCGTTGGAACCAAACACCGGGACAGGGACTATGGCTACACCTTC
TRBD1 | TRBJ1-1 | . | TRBV18 | CASSPKGANGEAFF | TGTGCCAGCTCACCAAAGGGGGCTAATGGTGAAGCTTTCTTT
. | TRBJ2-5 | . | TRBV12-3/TRBV12-4 | CASRPGSQETQYF | TGTGCCAGCAGACCGGGATCCCAAGAGACCCAGTACTTC
TRBD2 | TRBJ2-1 | . | TRBV19 | CASSIDQGVAGNNEQFF | TGTGCCAGTAGTATAGATCAAGGGGTAGCGGGAAACAATGAGCAGTTCTTC
. | TRBJ2-7 | . | TRBV5-6 | CASSLNPTDYEQYF | TGTGCCAGCAGCTTGAATCCGACAGACTACGAGCAGTACTTC
TRBD1 | TRBJ2-7 | . | TRBV19 | CASRPGQGNYEQYF | TGTGCCAGTAGGCCGGGACAGGGAAACTACGAGCAGTACTTC
TRBD1 | TRBJ2-7 | . | TRBV5-1 | CASSPGDRGHEQYF | TGCGCCAGCAGCCCAGGGGACAGGGGCCACGAGCAGTACTTC
TRBD1 | TRBJ2-7 | . | TRBV6-2/TRBV6-3 | CASSRTGAYEQYF | TGTGCCAGCAGTAGGACAGGGGCCTACGAGCAGTACTTC
. | TRBJ1-2 | . | TRBV3-1/TRBV3-2 | CASSQDELRGRGCFGYTF | TGTGCCAGCAGCCAAGATGAGTTAAGGGGAAGGGGGTGTTTTGGCTACACCTTC
. | TRBJ2-2 | . | TRBV7-3 | CASSSTPNTGELFF | TGTGCCAGCAGCTCGACACCGAACACCGGGGAGCTGTTTTTT
TRBD1 | TRBJ1-2 | . | TRBV10-3 | CAIGRDRASYGYTF | TGTGCCATCGGGAGGGACAGGGCCAGCTATGGCTACACCTTC
TRBD2 | TRBJ2-2 | once | TRBV6-2/TRBV6-3 | CASSLRLAGETGELFF | TGTGCCAGCAGTCTTCGACTAGCGGGGGAGACCGGGGAGCTGTTTTTT
. | TRBJ1-1 | . | TRBV12-3/TRBV12-4 | CASSMTGEAFF | TGTGCCAGCAGTATGACGGGAGAAGCTTTCTTT
TRBD2 | TRBJ2-7 | . | TRBV6-5 | CASRYDVLAGGAGYF | TGTGCCAGCAGATATGACGTACTAGCGGGAGGCGCGGGGTACTTC
. | TRBJ1-1 | . | TRBV13 | CASSLGRAAEAFF | TGTGCCAGCAGCTTAGGCAGGGCGGCTGAAGCTTTCTTT
TRBD1 | TRBJ1-1 | . | TRBV5-4 | CASSPGDRWTEAFF | TGTGCCAGCAGCCCCGGGGACAGGTGGACTGAAGCTTTCTTT
. | TRBJ1-4 | once | TRBV20-1 | CSAYGGELFF | TGCAGTGCTTACGGTGGAGAACTGTTTTTT
TRBD2 | TRBJ2-5 | . | TRBV20-1 | CSQTSGETQYF | TGCAGTCAGACTAGCGGAGAGACCCAGTACTTC
TRBD1 | TRBJ2-7 | . | TRBV7-2 | CASSSRQGHYEQYF | TGTGCCAGCAGCTCCCGACAGGGACACTACGAGCAGTACTTC
TRBD1 | TRBJ2-4 | once | TRBV12-3/TRBV12-4 | CASSTTGVDIQYF | TGTGCCAGCAGTACCACAGGGGTGGACATTCAGTACTTC
TRBD1 | TRBJ2-1 | . | TRBV11-2 | CASSKDRGSYNEQFF | TGTGCCAGCAGCAAGGACAGGGGATCCTACAATGAGCAGTTCTTC
. | TRBJ2-7 | once | TRBV7-3 | CASSPQGGTYEQYF | TGTGCCAGCAGCCCCCAGGGGGGAACCTACGAGCAGTACTTC
. | TRBJ1-2 | . | TRBV19 | CASGNPRQGVYGYTF | TGTGCCAGTGGAAATCCTCGCCAGGGCGTCTATGGCTACACCTTC
. | TRBJ2-1 | . | TRBV21-1 | CASSKERDYNNEQFF | TGTGCCAGCAGCAAAGAGCGGGACTACAACAATGAGCAGTTCTTC
. | TRBJ2-7 | few | TRBV10-1 | CASTRPGTEQYF | TGCGCCAGCACCCGCCCCGGGACAGAGCAGTACTTC
TRBD2 | TRBJ2-1 | . | TRBV5-1 | CASSSPLAGGTNEQFF | TGCGCCAGCAGCTCCCCGCTAGCGGGGGGGACGAATGAGCAGTTCTTC
. | TRBJ2-5 | . | TRBV19 | CASMVQGQETQYF | TGTGCCAGTATGGTACAGGGACAAGAGACCCAGTACTTC
. | TRBJ2-3 | . | TRBV27 | CASSFQGPGDTQYF | TGTGCCAGCAGTTTTCAGGGGCCGGGAGATACGCAGTATTTT
. | TRBJ2-7 | . | TRBV18 | CASSPPEGYYEQYF | TGTGCCAGCTCACCACCAGAGGGATACTACGAGCAGTACTTC
TRBD2 | TRBJ2-1 | . | TRBV5-1 | CASSLIAGGNEQFF | TGCGCCAGCAGCTTGATTGCGGGAGGGAATGAGCAGTTCTTC
TRBD1 | TRBJ1-1 | . | TRBV11-2 | CASSSPGQGKDEAFF | TGTGCCAGCAGCTCACCGGGACAGGGGAAGGATGAAGCTTTCTTT
. | TRBJ1-4 | . | TRBV6-5 | CASSYLQGEKLFF | TGTGCCAGCAGTTACTTGCAGGGTGAAAAACTGTTTTTT